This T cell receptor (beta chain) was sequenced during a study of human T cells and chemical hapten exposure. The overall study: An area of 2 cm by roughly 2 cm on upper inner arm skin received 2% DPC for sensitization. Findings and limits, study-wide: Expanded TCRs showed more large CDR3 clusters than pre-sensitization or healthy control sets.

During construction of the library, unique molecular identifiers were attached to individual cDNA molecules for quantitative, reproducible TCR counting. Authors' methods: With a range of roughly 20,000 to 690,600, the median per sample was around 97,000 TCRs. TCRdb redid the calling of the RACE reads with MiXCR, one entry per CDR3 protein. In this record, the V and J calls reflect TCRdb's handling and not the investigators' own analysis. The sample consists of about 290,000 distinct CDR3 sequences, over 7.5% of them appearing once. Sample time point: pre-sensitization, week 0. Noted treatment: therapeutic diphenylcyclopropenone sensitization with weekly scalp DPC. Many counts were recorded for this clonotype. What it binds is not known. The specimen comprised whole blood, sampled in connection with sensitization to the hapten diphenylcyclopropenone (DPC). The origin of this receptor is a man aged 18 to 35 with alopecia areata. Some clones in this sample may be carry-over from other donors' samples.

The CDR3 bases are TGTGCCAGCAGTCCTCTCCGGTTAGGGACAGAAGCTTTCTTT. It translates to CASSPLRLGTEAFF. The V gene is TRBV28, the J gene TRBJ1-1; weak D call: TRBD1 (6 bases). V lost 5 bases to trimming and J lost 8 bases, with 18 bases between them. This CDR3 contains 14 residues. Germline V gene data show CDR1 as MDHEN and CDR2 as SYDVKM.